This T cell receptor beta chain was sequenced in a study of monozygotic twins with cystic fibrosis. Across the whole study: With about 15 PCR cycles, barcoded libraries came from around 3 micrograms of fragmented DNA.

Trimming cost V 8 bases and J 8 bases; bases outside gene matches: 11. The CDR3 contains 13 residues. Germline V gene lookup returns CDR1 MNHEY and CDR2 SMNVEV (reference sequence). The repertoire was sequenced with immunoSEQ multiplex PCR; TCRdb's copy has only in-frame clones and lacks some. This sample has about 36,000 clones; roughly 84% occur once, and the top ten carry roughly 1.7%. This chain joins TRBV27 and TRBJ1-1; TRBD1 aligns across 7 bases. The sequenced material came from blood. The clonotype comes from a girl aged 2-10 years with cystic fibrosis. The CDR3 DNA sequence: TGTGCCAGCTCGATATGGGACAGAGGCGAAGCTTTCTTT. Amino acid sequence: CASSIWDRGEAFF.